The 16 T cell receptor beta chains given below trace back to one sample, sequenced in a study of cytomegalovirus exposure and HLA in healthy donors. Vbeta (60) and Jbeta (13) primers were used in the PCR. TCRdb's table, derived via immunoSEQ multiplex PCR, lists solely in-frame clones and lacks some. The sample records about 180,000 clones, around 80% being singletons. Specimen: PBMCs. The receptors here all came from a man aged 35 to 55 in good health and CMV-seronegative.

The chain carries TRBV5-4 and TRBJ2-5, with 12 positions matching TRBD2. The CDR3 consists of 16 residues. The V gene end was trimmed by 4 bases and the J gene end by 2 bases; junction bases not matched to a gene: 6. Per germline, CDR1 SGHNT and CDR2 YYREEE (reference sequence). CDR3 sequence: CASSPMTSGGQETQYF. The CDR3 DNA reads as TGTGCCAGCAGCCCTATGACTAGCGGGGGTCAAGAGACCCAGTACTTC.

A few counts support this clone. This chain joins TRBV27 and TRBJ2-1; TRBD2 matches at 9 bases. Germline assignment: CDR1 MNHEY and CDR2 SMNVEV (reference sequence). V shed 3 bases and J 5 bases; nucleotides not matched to a gene: 8. The CDR3 loop spans 16 amino acids. This chain's CDR3 is CASSFSASGVNNEQFF. Here the CDR3 DNA reads TGTGCCAGCAGTTTTTCGGCTAGCGGGGTCAACAATGAGCAGTTCTTC.

V and J are TRBV6-6 and TRBJ2-5, with 11 bases matching TRBD2. Germline values: CDR1 MNHNY, CDR2 SVGAGI (reference sequence). The CDR3 loop spans 14 amino acids. J was trimmed by 2 bases and V by 6 bases; bases with no gene match: 2. For the CDR3, the DNA is TGTGCCAGCAGGACTAGCGGGAATCAAGAGACCCAGTACTTC. As protein: CASRTSGNQETQYF.

The V gene is TRBV4-1, the J gene TRBJ1-2, with 10 bases lining up with TRBD1. J lost 8 bases, V lost 3 bases, and 9 bases had no gene match. The germline V gene encodes CDR1 MGHRA and CDR2 YSYEKL. This CDR3 spans 15 amino acids. The CDR3 DNA is TGCGCCAGCAGCCATCCGGACAGGGGGAGATTCGGCTACACCTTC. As protein: CASSHPDRGRFGYTF.

This clone showed up just once. The chain joins TRBV30 to TRBJ1-6, with TRBD1 identical over 8 bases. Per germline, CDR1 GTSNPN and CDR2 SVGIG (reference sequence). This CDR3 has 13 residues. J gave up 8 bases and V 0 bases, and 0 bases lay outside the gene matches. This CDR3 reads CAWSVQGDSPLHF. In DNA form, the CDR3 reads TGTGCCTGGAGTGTACAGGGGGATTCACCCCTCCACTTT.

The V and J genes are TRBV7-8 and TRBJ1-1; the D gene is possibly TRBD1 (5 bases). Germline V lookup: CDR1 SGHVS, CDR2 FQNEAQ. This CDR3 has 15 amino acids. V was cut by 5 bases and J by 2 bases, with 15 bases left in between. The CDR3 spells CASSARGQANTEAFF. CDR3 nucleotide sequence: TGTGCCAGCAGCGCCCGAGGACAAGCAAACACTGAAGCTTTCTTT.

The V gene is TRBV29-1, the J gene TRBJ1-2; D is possibly TRBD1 (6 bases). V was trimmed by 4 bases and J by 7 bases, leaving 13 bases between them. Germline V gene sequence: CDR1 SQVTM, CDR2 ANQGSEA. The CDR3 covers 12 residues. CDR3 residues: CSVATGISGYTF. In DNA, the CDR3 is TGCAGCGTTGCTACAGGGATTAGTGGCTACACCTTC.

The CDR3: CSAKGGGGYYEQYF. CDR3 coding DNA: TGCAGCGCTAAGGGGGGGGGCGGATACTACGAGCAGTACTTC. The V call is TRBV29-1, the J call TRBJ2-7; D may be TRBD2 (7 bases). V lost 7 bases and J lost 3, with 19 bases in between. The CDR3 has 14 amino acids. Germline assignment: CDR1 SQVTM and CDR2 ANQGSEA.

Only one count was recorded for this clone. The genes are TRBV7-7 and TRBJ1-2; TRBD1 matches at 8 bases. The CDR3 loop spans 17 amino acids. In germline, CDR1 is SSHAT, CDR2 FNYEAQ (reference sequence). The V segment lost 0 bases and the J segment 0 bases; nucleotides outside the gene matches: 6. CDR3: CASSLAAGGFANYGYTF. The CDR3, as DNA: TGTGCCAGCAGCTTAGCAGCAGGGGGCTTCGCTAACTATGGCTACACCTTC.

V and J are TRBV5-1 and TRBJ1-4; D remains ambiguous. The CDR3 runs 13 residues. CDR1 is SGHRS, CDR2 YFSETQ, per germline. V was cut by 2 bases and J by 4 bases, with 6 bases left in between. CDR3 loop: CASSFSYNEKLFF. The CDR3 bases are TGCGCCAGCAGCTTCAGTTATAATGAAAAACTGTTTTTT.

The V gene is TRBV5-1, the J gene TRBJ2-7; 9 positions match TRBD2. Germline lookup yields CDR1 SGHRS and CDR2 YFSETQ. V dropped 2 bases and J dropped 4; count of bases not matched to a gene: 4. The CDR3 is 14 residues long. The CDR3 DNA reads as TGCGCCAGCAGCTTCCTGCGGGGGGGTTACGAGCAGTACTTC. It yields the protein CASSFLRGGYEQYF.

This clone was seen a handful of times. The chain recombines TRBV11-2 with TRBJ2-1; D is unclear. Germline CDR1 is SGHAT and CDR2 is FQNNGV. The CDR3 extends over 13 amino acids. With 0 bases removed from V and 9 bases from J, the gap between germline ends came to 9 bases. The CDR3 sequence is CASSLDVAREQFF. CDR3 sequence (DNA): TGTGCCAGCAGCTTAGATGTAGCACGTGAGCAGTTCTTC.

The genes are TRBV11-2 and TRBJ2-3, with D perhaps TRBD2 (5 bases). Germline CDR1 and CDR2: SGHAT and FQNNGV. CDR3 length equals 14 residues. The V end lost 6 bases, the J end lost 4 bases, and 14 bases lay between the germline ends. CDR3 region: CASRRGRLSDTQYF. CDR3 bases: TGTGCCAGCAGACGGGGAAGGCTGTCAGATACGCAGTATTTT.

The V call is TRBV9, the J call TRBJ2-4; D not certain. This CDR3 contains 18 residues. V was clipped by 3 bases and J by 0 bases, with 19 bases between them. Germline V gene lookup returns CDR1 SGDLS and CDR2 YYNGEE. The CDR3 DNA is TGTGCCAGCAGCGCCCACTTCGATTTAAGCCTAGCCAAAAACATTCAGTACTTC. It codes for CASSAHFDLSLAKNIQYF.

The sample holds a few counts of this clone. DNA for the CDR3: TGCGCCAGCAGCCGGGACAGGGGGGGCGATGAGCAGTTCTTC. This sequence encodes CASSRDRGGDEQFF. The V and J genes are TRBV5-1 and TRBJ2-1; 11 nucleotides agree with TRBD1. Germline trimming cut 4 bases from V and 8 bases from J; bases unmatched to any gene: 5. Germline V gene data show CDR1 as SGHRS and CDR2 as YFSETQ. The CDR3 is 14 residues long.

The CDR3: CASSLEIANNEQFF. The CDR3, as DNA: TGTGCCAGCAGCTTAGAGATAGCGAACAATGAGCAGTTCTTC. This chain joins TRBV7-9 and TRBJ2-1; TRBD2 might be the D (5 bases). CDR3 size: 14 residues. Between the trimmed V and J ends, which lost 1 base and 5 bases, there was a span of 9 bases. Germline V gene lookup returns CDR1 SEHNR and CDR2 FQNEAQ (reference sequence).